Presented here are 28 T cell receptor beta chains from one specimen sequenced in a study of T cell responses to AZD1222 COVID-19 vaccine. Here immunoSEQ multiplex PCR was the method, and the copy in TCRdb shows in-frame clones only, minus some. The sample has more than 130,000 clones, 90% seen once; the top ten hold 3.4%. Specimen: peripheral blood, collected on day 0 of AZD1222 vaccination. These receptors all come from an adult in good health.

The chain joins TRBV6-1 to TRBJ1-1, with 7 bases aligning to TRBD1. The V and J ends lost 1 base and 10 bases, in that order; junction bases with no gene match: 6. Germline-derived CDR1 and CDR2 are MNHNS and SASEGT. CDR3 length: 13 amino acids. This CDR3 is CASSEGQGLGAFF. The CDR3 nucleotides are TGTGCCAGCAGTGAAGGACAGGGACTTGGAGCTTTCTTT.

The chain carries TRBV29-1 and TRBJ1-1, with 9 bases lining up with TRBD1. This CDR3 spans 14 amino acids. J gave up 5 bases and V 6 bases, and 10 bases lay outside the gene matches. Per germline, CDR1 SQVTM and CDR2 ANQGSEA. The CDR3 loop is CSVLRQGGWTEAFF. Written as DNA, the CDR3 is TGCAGCGTGCTCCGACAGGGGGGCTGGACTGAAGCTTTCTTT.

This clone was counted only a few times. CDR3 sequence: CASRNSGTTYEQYF. The CDR3 DNA reads as TGTGCCAGTCGAAACTCCGGGACGACCTACGAGCAGTACTTC. The V gene is TRBV19, the J gene TRBJ2-7; either TRBD1 or TRBD2 may supply D (5 bases each). The V end was cut by 8 bases, the J end by 2 bases, with 16 bases between. Germline V lookup: CDR1 LNHDA, CDR2 SQIVND (reference sequence). This CDR3 has 14 amino acids. Drawing the rest from reference TRBV19 and TRBJ2-7, the complete variable domain is DGGITQSPKYLFRKEGQNVTLSCEQNLNHDAMYWYRQDPGQGLRLIYYSQIVNDFQKGDIAEGYSVSREKKESFPLTVTSAQKNPTAFYLCASRNSGTTYEQYFGPGTRLTVT.

The chain combines TRBV6-9 with TRBJ1-4; the D is unclear. The CDR3 has 15 amino acids. Germline assignment: CDR1 MNHGY and CDR2 SVAAGI. V lost 2 bases and J lost 6, with 13 bases in between. CDR3 amino acids: CASSYPQRWDEKLFF. The CDR3, as DNA: TGTGCCAGCAGTTATCCGCAGAGATGGGATGAAAAACTGTTTTTT.

The chain carries TRBV5-1 and TRBJ2-3; D is undetermined. V gave up 3 bases and J gave up 1 base, with 9 bases separating them. Germline lookup yields CDR1 SGHRS and CDR2 YFSETQ. CDR3 size: 14 residues. CDR3 loop: CASSWAQGTDTQYF. In DNA, the CDR3 is TGCGCCAGCAGCTGGGCTCAGGGCACAGATACGCAGTATTTT.

V and J are TRBV7-6 and TRBJ2-1; weak D call: TRBD2 (6 bases). Trimming took 2 bases from V and 4 from J, leaving 15 bases between them. Germline CDR1 is SGHVS and CDR2 is FNYEAQ. The CDR3 spans 16 residues. The DNA of the CDR3 is TGTGCCAGCAGCTTACTTAGCGTGGGGGGATACAATGAGCAGTTCTTC. It is translated as CASSLLSVGGYNEQFF.

V is TRBV25-1 and J is TRBJ1-5; weak D call: TRBD1 (5 bases). CDR3 length: 14 amino acids. Germline loops: CDR1 MGHDK, CDR2 SYGVNS. V was shortened by 6 bases and J by 5 bases, with 14 bases between the two germline ends. The DNA for the CDR3 is TGTGCCAGCAGGGGCTTTGGGGGTTATCAGCCCCAGCATTTT. The encoded protein is CASRGFGGYQPQHF.

The chain recombines TRBV3-1 (or the pseudogene TRBV3-2) with TRBJ2-3; possible D gene TRBD2, 6 bases. Trimming left V 2 bases short and J 5 bases short, with 17 bases between. The CDR3 loop spans 16 amino acids. Germline CDR1 LGHDT, CDR2 YNNKEL (reference sequence). CDR3 coding DNA: TGTGCCAGCAGCCAAACTGACCGGGAGTGGCAAGATACGCAGTATTTT. Translation: CASSQTDREWQDTQYF.

The chain carries TRBV6-5 and TRBJ1-2, with a possible D match to TRBD1 (5 bases). V was pared by 6 bases and J by 7 bases, with 18 bases between. This CDR3 is built from 14 residues. CDR1 is MNHEY and CDR2 is SVGAGI in the germline V gene. In DNA, the CDR3 is TGTGCCAGCAGCATCGACATGGGGCTACGTGGCTACACCTTC. Protein: CASSIDMGLRGYTF.

V usage is TRBV20-1 and J usage is TRBJ1-2; 10 positions agree with TRBD1. The J segment lost 8 bases and the V segment lost 7 bases, leaving 4 bases of the junction unmatched. Germline V gene lookup returns CDR1 DFQATT and CDR2 SNEGSKA (reference sequence). This CDR3 has 11 amino acids. The chain's CDR3 is CSVGQGQGYTF. As DNA, the CDR3 is TGCAGTGTGGGACAGGGGCAGGGCTACACCTTC.

This chain links TRBV30 with TRBJ2-7; D gene unclear. The CDR3 is made up of 12 amino acids. The V and J ends lost 2 bases and 3 bases respectively, with 8 bases between them. In germline, CDR1 is GTSNPN, CDR2 SVGIG (reference sequence). This chain's CDR3 is CAWSFTDYEQYF. DNA for the CDR3: TGTGCCTGGAGTTTTACAGACTACGAGCAGTACTTC.

This sequence joins TRBV29-1 and TRBJ1-2, with unresolved D. The CDR3 contains 11 residues. V was cut by 3 bases and J by 4 bases, with 6 bases left in between. Germline V gives CDR1 SQVTM, CDR2 ANQGSEA. CDR3: CSVDRIYGYTF. The CDR3 nucleotides are TGCAGCGTTGACCGGATCTATGGCTACACCTTC.

The chain carries TRBV5-4 and TRBJ2-2; D is possibly TRBD2 (5 bases). Germline CDR1 reads SGHNT; CDR2 reads YYREEE (reference sequence). Trimming shortened V by 4 bases and J by 6 bases, and 13 bases separated the two germline ends. The CDR3 is 14 residues long. Here the CDR3 reads CASSPQRDPGELFF. For the CDR3, the DNA is TGTGCCAGCAGCCCCCAACGGGATCCCGGGGAGCTGTTTTTT.

The V call is TRBV9, the J call TRBJ1-4; D is undetermined. V lost 3 bases to trimming and J lost 10 bases, with 16 bases between them. Germline CDR1 reads SGDLS; CDR2 reads YYNGEE. There are 14 residues in the CDR3. CDR3 region: CASSARVEAGKLFF. The CDR3 bases are TGTGCCAGCAGCGCTAGAGTCGAGGCTGGAAAACTGTTTTTT.

This clone was found once. CDR3 protein: CASSQGLAGINEQFF. CDR3 nucleotide sequence: TGCGCCAGCAGCCAAGGACTAGCGGGGATCAATGAGCAGTTCTTC. The chain recombines TRBV5-1 with TRBJ2-1, with TRBD2 identical over 12 bases. The CDR3 has 15 amino acids. The germline gives CDR1 SGHRS, CDR2 YFSETQ. Unmatched junction bases numbered 5, after V lost 4 bases and J lost 6 bases.

J is TRBJ1-5 and V is TRBV9; D is undetermined. Germline loops: CDR1 SGDLS, CDR2 YYNGEE. Between the trimmed V and J ends, which lost 6 bases and 0 bases, there was a span of 10 bases. The CDR3 length is 14 residues. CDR3: CASNPEVSNQPQHF. The DNA for the CDR3 is TGTGCCAGCAACCCGGAGGTTAGCAATCAGCCCCAGCATTTT.

The rearrangement links TRBV30 to TRBJ2-2; TRBD1 might be the D (6 bases). This CDR3 region has 14 residues. Germline values: CDR1 GTSNPN, CDR2 SVGIG (reference sequence). The V gene lost 4 bases and the J gene lost 0 bases, with 9 bases spanning the gap. This CDR3 reads CAWKQGPNTGELFF. The CDR3 DNA is TGTGCCTGGAAACAGGGACCGAACACCGGGGAGCTGTTTTTT.

V is TRBV6-2 or TRBV6-3 and J is TRBJ1-4; D possibly corresponds to TRBD1 (5 bases). The V end lost 0 bases, the J end lost 7 bases, and 12 bases lay between the germline ends. The CDR3 is made up of 15 amino acids. CDR1 is MNHEY, CDR2 SVGEGT, per germline. The DNA for the CDR3 is TGTGCCAGCAGTTACTCTTCCGGCGGGGGTGAAAAACTGTTTTTT. It yields the protein CASSYSSGGGEKLFF.

The chain is built from TRBV2 and TRBJ2-1, with 12 nucleotides matching TRBD1. CDR1 and CDR2 (germline): SNHLY, FYNNEI. Germline trimming cut 2 bases from V and 4 bases from J; bases unmatched to any gene: 6. There are 17 residues in the CDR3. The CDR3 spells CASSEWGTGGIYNEQFF. The CDR3 DNA is TGTGCCAGCAGTGAATGGGGGACAGGGGGCATTTACAATGAGCAGTTCTTC.

This chain uses TRBV2 with TRBJ2-3; TRBD1 matches 9 bases. Germline CDR1 and CDR2: SNHLY and FYNNEI. The CDR3 is 15 residues long. With 4 bases clipped from V and 7 bases from J, the junction kept 9 bases outside the gene matches. The CDR3 region is CASSGIWDRDYTQYF. The CDR3 DNA reads as TGTGCCAGCAGTGGCATCTGGGACAGGGACTATACGCAGTATTTT.

This rearrangement joins TRBV3-1 (or the pseudogene TRBV3-2) to TRBJ2-2; D gene uncertain. Germline assignment: CDR1 LGHDT and CDR2 YNNKEL (reference sequence). With 4 bases removed from V and 4 bases from J, the gap between germline ends came to 16 bases. CDR3 length: 16 residues. The CDR3 nucleotides are TGTGCCAGCAGCCTCACTCGTGGGAAACCCACCGGGGAGCTGTTTTTT. As protein: CASSLTRGKPTGELFF.

The chain carries TRBV3-1 (or the pseudogene TRBV3-2) and TRBJ1-2; unclear D gene. V shed 0 bases and J shed 2 bases, with 4 bases lying between them. CDR3 size: 13 residues. Germline-derived CDR1 and CDR2 are LGHDT and YNNKEL (reference sequence). Written as DNA, the CDR3 is TGTGCCAGCAGCCAAGAGGCCAACTATGGCTACACCTTC. As protein: CASSQEANYGYTF.

The chain has TRBV5-1 and TRBJ2-4, with 10 bases fitting TRBD1. This CDR3 is 13 amino acids long. The V segment lost 3 bases and the J segment 7 bases; nucleotides outside the gene matches: 1. CDR1 SGHRS and CDR2 YFSETQ come from the germline V gene. CDR3 sequence (DNA): TGCGCCAGCAGCTGGGGACAGGGGAACATTCAGTACTTC. Translating gives CASSWGQGNIQYF.

The chain employs TRBV7-3 and TRBJ2-2; 9 bases fit TRBD2. V gave up 5 bases and J gave up 1 base; unmatched junction bases: 5. The CDR3 has 16 residues. Per germline, CDR1 SGHTA and CDR2 FQGTGA. The chain's CDR3 is CASSPRLAVNTGELFF. The CDR3 DNA is TGTGCCAGCAGCCCGAGACTAGCGGTGAACACCGGGGAGCTGTTTTTT.

This clone came up once. The CDR3 spells CASSAPVRDTEAFF. In DNA, the CDR3 is TGTGCCAGCAGTGCCCCAGTTAGAGACACTGAAGCTTTCTTT. This chain links TRBV2 with TRBJ1-1; unclear D gene. V lost 4 bases to trimming and J lost 3 bases, with 12 bases between them. The CDR3 covers 14 residues. Germline V gives CDR1 SNHLY, CDR2 FYNNEI.

The rearrangement joins TRBV7-2 to TRBJ1-2; D may be TRBD1 (6 bases). Trimming took off 5 bases at V and 6 bases at J, with 22 bases between the two ends. The CDR3 contains 16 residues. Germline V gene lookup returns CDR1 SGHTA and CDR2 FQGNSA. The CDR3: CASSRVGGALIDGYTF. CDR3 coding DNA: TGTGCCAGCAGCCGCGTAGGGGGGGCATTAATTGATGGCTACACCTTC.

V and J are TRBV6-5 and TRBJ2-5; D ambiguous. This CDR3 is built from 10 residues. Deletions cut 6 bases from V and 5 bases from J, with 4 bases between. Germline CDR1 and CDR2: MNHEY and SVGAGI. The chain's CDR3 is CASRWETQYF. CDR3 DNA: TGTGCCAGCAGGTGGGAGACCCAGTACTTC.

The rearrangement uses TRBV4-3 and TRBJ1-6, with TRBD1 matching 7 bases. The CDR3 contains 15 residues. Trimming cost V 5 bases and J 10 bases; bases outside gene matches: 11. Germline CDR1 is LGHNA and CDR2 is YSLEER. Written as DNA, the CDR3 is TGCGCCAGCAGCGAAAGGGACAGAATAGGATCACCCCTCCACTTT. It codes for CASSERDRIGSPLHF.